Below are 23 T cell receptor beta chains sequenced from a single sample in a study of shared clonotypes between healthy human individuals. The method was immunoSEQ multiplex PCR; TCRdb's version includes in-frame clones alone and lacks a portion of them. The repertoire consists of around 1,000,000 clones, with approximately 77% occurring once and the leading ten covering about 0.94%. Sequencing used memory CD4+ T cells from PBMCs. Subset described: CD45RA-negative fraction. These receptors all stem from a young man in good health. Some clones in this sample may be carry-over from other donors' samples.

This clone was seen only once. The rearrangement links TRBV20-1 to TRBJ1-2; no clear D. CDR1 DFQATT and CDR2 SNEGSKA come from the germline V gene (reference sequence). Deletions cut 6 bases from V and 5 bases from J, with 7 bases between. The CDR3 extends over 10 amino acids. CDR3 coding DNA: TGCAGTGCAAAGAGTTATGGCTACACCTTC. This encodes CSAKSYGYTF.

Here the CDR3 reads CASSPETGRSREQYF. As DNA, the CDR3 is TGTGCCAGCTCACCAGAGACAGGGCGGTCGCGTGAGCAGTACTTC. This chain uses TRBV18 with TRBJ2-7; 7 bases agree with TRBD1. CDR3 length equals 15 residues. V dropped 2 bases and J dropped 7; count of bases not matched to a gene: 11. Germline CDR1 is KGHSH and CDR2 is LQKENI.

The chain combines TRBV29-1 with TRBJ2-2; 10 bases fit TRBD2. This CDR3 contains 16 residues. Germline V gene lookup returns CDR1 SQVTM and CDR2 ANQGSEA. After removal of 5 bases from V and 4 bases from J, the junction contained 10 bases not matched to a gene. CDR3 residues: CSVRASGSGGTGELFF. The DNA for the CDR3 is TGCAGCGTTAGGGCTAGCGGGAGTGGTGGCACCGGGGAGCTGTTTTTT.

The V gene is TRBV5-6, the J gene TRBJ2-1; 9 bases line up with TRBD2. The ends lost 5 bases at V and 0 bases at J; junction bases unmatched: 3. Germline V gene sequence: CDR1 SGHDT, CDR2 YYEEEE. The CDR3 runs 15 residues. DNA for the CDR3: TGTGCCAGCAGTCGACTAGCGGACTCCTACAATGAGCAGTTCTTC. Encoded protein: CASSRLADSYNEQFF.

This clone was picked up one time. CDR3 coding DNA: TGTGCCAGCAGCCAAGATTGGGCGCTAGCGGGAGCAAATGAGCAGTTCTTC. Protein sequence: CASSQDWALAGANEQFF. The chain combines TRBV14 with TRBJ2-1; TRBD2 agrees at 10 bases. The germline V gene has CDR1 SGHDN and CDR2 FVKESK. The CDR3 is 17 amino acids. With V trimmed by 0 bases and J by 7 bases, 9 bases remained unmatched. Drawing the rest from reference TRBV14 and TRBJ2-1, the complete variable domain is EAGVTQFPSHSVIEKGQTVTLRCDPISGHDNLYWYRRVMGKEIKFLLHFVKESKQDESGMPNNRFLAERTGGTYSTLKVQPAELEDSGVYFCASSQDWALAGANEQFFGPGTRLTVL.

The chain employs TRBV5-8 and TRBJ1-4, with D hard to call. V lost 2 bases to trimming and J lost 7 bases, with 15 bases between them. Germline V gene data show CDR1 as SGHTS and CDR2 as YDEGEE. The CDR3 has 15 residues. DNA of the CDR3: TGTGCCAGCAGCTTCTTAGTTGAAAATAGTGAAAAACTGTTTTTT. It yields the protein CASSFLVENSEKLFF.

The chain carries TRBV5-1 and TRBJ2-1; D not resolved. The V and J ends lost 0 bases and 5 bases respectively, with 12 bases between them. CDR3 length equals 15 residues. Germline V lookup: CDR1 SGHRS, CDR2 YFSETQ. The CDR3 sequence: CASSLGSADDNEQFF. In DNA form, the CDR3 reads TGCGCCAGCAGCTTGGGGTCAGCTGACGACAATGAGCAGTTCTTC.

The rearrangement links TRBV7-5 to TRBJ2-5; the table assigns TRBD1, which was not confirmed against the DNA. TRBV7-5 is marked as a pseudogene. The CDR3 loop spans 14 amino acids. Here the CDR3 DNA reads TGTGCCAGAAGCGCTACAGGGGTAGGAGAGACCCAGTACTTC. It encodes CARSATGVGETQYF.

To note about this clone: This sample also contains other DNA sequences that code for the same CDR3. This chain links TRBV7-3 with TRBJ2-3; TRBD1 is a possible D gene (5 bases). With 2 bases removed from V and 2 bases from J, the gap between germline ends came to 11 bases. The CDR3 totals 15 residues. Germline V lookup: CDR1 SGHTA, CDR2 FQGTGA. CDR3 sequence: CASSLLGHSTDTQYF. The CDR3 DNA is TGTGCCAGCAGCTTATTAGGACACTCCACAGATACGCAGTATTTT. Based on the CDR3 plus reference TRBV7-3 and TRBJ2-3, the full variable domain is GAGVSQTPSNKVTEKGKYVELRCDPISGHTALYWYRQSLGQGPEFLIYFQGTGAADDSGLPNDRFFAVRPEGSVSTLKIQRTERGDSAVYLCASSLLGHSTDTQYFGPGTRLTVL.

A word on this clone: The same CDR3 is also encoded by other DNA sequences in this sample. The chain carries TRBV5-1 and TRBJ2-7, with D perhaps TRBD2 (6 bases). This CDR3 is built from 15 residues. Germline V gene data show CDR1 as SGHRS and CDR2 as YFSETQ. Between the trimmed V and J ends, which lost 0 bases and 1 base, there was a span of 11 bases. The CDR3 here is CASSLVVSGSYEQYF. The CDR3 region has the DNA TGCGCCAGCAGCTTGGTTGTTAGCGGATCCTACGAGCAGTACTTC.

The CDR3: CATRTRGGTQYF. The CDR3, as DNA: TGTGCCACCCGGACGAGGGGGGGGACCCAGTACTTC. V usage is TRBV5-8 and J usage is TRBJ2-5, with D possibly TRBD2 on 7 matching bases. The CDR3 contains 12 residues. Trimming took off 9 bases at V and 7 bases at J, with 16 bases between the two ends. Germline CDR1 and CDR2: SGHTS and YDEGEE.

This chain connects TRBV6-5 to TRBJ2-1; possibly TRBD2 for D (6 bases). Germline-derived CDR1 and CDR2 are MNHEY and SVGAGI. This CDR3 is built from 15 residues. The germline V and J ends were trimmed by 4 bases and 5 bases, with 15 bases remaining between them. CDR3 protein: CASSSRAGPNNEQFF. Here the CDR3 DNA reads TGTGCCAGCAGTTCCCGGGCGGGACCTAACAATGAGCAGTTCTTC.

In its sample, this clone was seen once. This sample also contains other DNA sequences that code for the same CDR3. The chain employs TRBV5-5 and TRBJ2-5; D perhaps matches TRBD2 (5 bases). The CDR3 spans 13 residues. Germline V gene sequence: CDR1 SGHKS, CDR2 YYEKEE (reference sequence). Deletions cut 2 bases from V and 0 bases from J, with 5 bases between. The CDR3 sequence is CASSLADQETQYF. In DNA, the CDR3 is TGTGCCAGCAGCTTAGCGGACCAAGAGACCCAGTACTTC.

The chain recombines TRBV5-1 with TRBJ1-1, with D possibly being TRBD1 (5 bases). The CDR3 has 15 amino acids. V was trimmed by 2 bases and J by 0 bases, leaving 11 bases between them. Germline V gene data show CDR1 as SGHRS and CDR2 as YFSETQ. CDR3 region: CASSFLGRMNTEAFF. The CDR3, as DNA: TGCGCCAGCAGCTTTTTGGGACGCATGAACACTGAAGCTTTCTTT. The full variable domain, in which reference TRBV5-1 and TRBJ1-1 provide the parts outside the CDR3, is KAGVTQTPRYLIKTRGQQVTLSCSPISGHRSVSWYQQTPGQGLQFLFEYFSETQRNKGNFPGRFSGRQFSNSRSEMNVSTLELGDSALYLCASSFLGRMNTEAFFGQGTRLTVV.

DNA of the CDR3: TGTGCCAGCACCCCTCGTGAGGGGCTAAACACCGGGGAGCTGTTTTTT. Encoded protein: CASTPREGLNTGELFF. The V gene is TRBV7-8, the J gene TRBJ2-2, with D perhaps given as TRBD1 or TRBD2 (5 bases each). V was pared by 7 bases and J by 2 bases, with 17 bases between. Per germline, CDR1 SGHVS and CDR2 FQNEAQ. The CDR3 totals 16 residues.

This clone has a count of ten or more. Additional DNA sequences in this sample encode the identical CDR3. The chain employs TRBV30 and TRBJ2-1, with D tentatively TRBD1 or TRBD2 (5 bases each). Per germline, CDR1 GTSNPN and CDR2 SVGIG (reference sequence). Trimming took 8 bases from V and 7 from J, leaving 12 bases between them. The CDR3 extends over 11 amino acids. In DNA form, the CDR3 reads TGTGCCGGGACCCTTTGGAATGAGCAGTTCTTC. Protein: CAGTLWNEQFF.

About this clone: This specimen includes other DNA sequences encoding the same CDR3. The CDR3 here is CASNRGSYNEQFF. Written as DNA, the CDR3 is TGTGCCAGCAACAGGGGTTCCTACAATGAGCAGTTCTTC. The chain combines TRBV2 with TRBJ2-1; 7 bases align to TRBD1. The V and J ends lost 7 bases and 1 base, in that order; junction bases with no gene match: 1. From germline, CDR1 is SNHLY and CDR2 FYNNEI. CDR3 length: 13 amino acids.

A word on this clone: The same CDR3 can be traced to other DNA sequences in this sample. V and J are TRBV29-1 and TRBJ1-2; no clear D. Per the germline V gene, CDR1 is SQVTM and CDR2 is ANQGSEA. The CDR3 runs to 14 residues. The ends were cut back, 6 bases at V and 2 bases at J, with 16 bases in the middle. CDR3 residues: CSVVGRGLNYGYTF. The CDR3 coding sequence is TGCAGCGTCGTTGGGAGAGGTTTGAACTATGGCTACACCTTC.

This clone came up a few times. CDR3 residues: CASSPFEKLFF. The CDR3 DNA follows: TGTGCCAGCAGTCCCTTCGAGAAACTGTTTTTT. The rearrangement uses TRBV28 and TRBJ1-4; the D is unclear. Per germline, CDR1 MDHEN and CDR2 SYDVKM. V lost 5 bases and J 11 bases, leaving 9 bases between the germline ends. The CDR3 totals 11 residues.

The chain couples TRBV25-1 to TRBJ2-3; 9 positions agree with TRBD2. Germline V gene data show CDR1 as MGHDK and CDR2 as SYGVNS. The CDR3 extends over 16 amino acids. The trim removed 5 bases at V and 9 bases at J, leaving 15 bases unmatched. This chain's CDR3 is CASSRGVAGAHGTQYF. The CDR3, as DNA: TGTGCCAGCAGTCGGGGGGTAGCGGGAGCCCACGGGACGCAGTATTTT.

This chain connects TRBV18 to TRBJ2-7, with D possibly being TRBD1 (5 bases). The V end was cut by 3 bases, the J end by 4 bases, with 10 bases between. The length of the CDR3 is 13 residues. CDR1 is KGHSH, CDR2 LQKENI, per germline. The CDR3 sequence: CASSPDIYYEQYF. The CDR3 nucleotides read TGTGCCAGCTCACCGGACATATATTACGAGCAGTACTTC.

This chain links TRBV28 with TRBJ1-1; weak D call: TRBD1 (5 bases). Trimming left V 5 bases short and J 10 bases short, with 20 bases between. This CDR3 comprises 14 residues. Germline-derived CDR1 and CDR2 are MDHEN and SYDVKM. The CDR3 loop reads CASSPSDSPFRAFF. In DNA form, the CDR3 reads TGTGCCAGCAGTCCCAGCGACAGCCCCTTCAGAGCTTTCTTT.

This chain joins TRBV15 and TRBJ2-3; TRBD2 agrees at 10 bases. J lost 2 bases, V lost 3 bases, and 5 bases had no gene match. The germline CDR1 and CDR2 sequences are LNHNV and YYDKDF (reference sequence). This CDR3 comprises 16 residues. DNA of the CDR3: TGTGCCACCAGCAGGGGACTAGCGTCTTCCACAGATACGCAGTATTTT. Translated: CATSRGLASSTDTQYF.